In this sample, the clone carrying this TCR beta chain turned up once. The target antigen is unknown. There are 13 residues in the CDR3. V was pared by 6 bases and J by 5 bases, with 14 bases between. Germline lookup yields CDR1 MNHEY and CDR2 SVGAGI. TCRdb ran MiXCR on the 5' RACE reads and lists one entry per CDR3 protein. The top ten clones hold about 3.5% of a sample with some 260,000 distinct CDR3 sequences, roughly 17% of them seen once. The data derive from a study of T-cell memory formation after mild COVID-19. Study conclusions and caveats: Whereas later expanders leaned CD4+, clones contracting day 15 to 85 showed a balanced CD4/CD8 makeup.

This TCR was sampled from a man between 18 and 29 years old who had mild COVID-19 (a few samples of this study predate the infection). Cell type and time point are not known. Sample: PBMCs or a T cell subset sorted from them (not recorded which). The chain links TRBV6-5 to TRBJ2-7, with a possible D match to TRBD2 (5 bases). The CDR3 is CASSRVLGHEQYF. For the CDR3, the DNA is TGTGCCAGCAGCCGGGTACTAGGCCACGAGCAGTACTTC.